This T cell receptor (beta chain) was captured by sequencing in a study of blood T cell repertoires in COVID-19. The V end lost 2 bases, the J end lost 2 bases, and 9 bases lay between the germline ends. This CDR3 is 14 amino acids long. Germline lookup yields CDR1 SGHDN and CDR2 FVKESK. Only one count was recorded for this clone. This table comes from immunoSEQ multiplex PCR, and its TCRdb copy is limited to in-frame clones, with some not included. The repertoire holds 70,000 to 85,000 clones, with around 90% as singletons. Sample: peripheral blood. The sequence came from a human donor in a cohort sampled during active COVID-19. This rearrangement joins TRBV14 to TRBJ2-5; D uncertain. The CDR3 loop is CASSQKQLQETQYF. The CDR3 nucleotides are TGTGCCAGCAGCCAAAAACAGCTACAAGAGACCCAGTACTTC.